This T cell receptor (beta chain) was profiled in a study of blood T cells in healthy people across ages. This CDR3 has 17 residues. The V gene's germline CDR1 is MNHEY and CDR2 SMNVEV (reference sequence). V lost 5 bases, J lost 1 base, and 11 bases stayed unmatched. Next came a second PCR, run for about 6 to 12 cycles, which used a sample-barcoded 5' primer along with a J-beta primer mix. Via MiXCR, TCRdb re-called the 5' RACE reads, giving one row per CDR3 protein. The sample contains about 930,000 distinct CDR3 sequences, under 35% of which appear only once. This sample was also put to use in a study of T cells of mothers and their children. That source reports: When mothers and children were related, their normalized repertoire overlap, which was always slightly higher, did not differ significantly from that of unrelated pairs.

The sequence was collected from a middle-aged woman in good health. The specimen sequenced was blood. The chain joins TRBV27 to TRBJ1-1; 9 bases are shared with TRBD1. The CDR3 sequence is CASSPRPGQGGNTEAFF. CDR3 sequence (DNA): TGTGCCAGCAGTCCCCGACCGGGACAGGGCGGGAACACTGAAGCTTTCTTT.